This T cell receptor beta chain was obtained from a study of cytomegalovirus exposure and HLA in healthy donors. In nominal health when sampled, donors likely had unrecorded immune exposures nonetheless. Study-wide results and limits: In the analysis, some V segments, TRBV6-2 and TRBV6-3 included, were excluded as indistinguishable.

CDR1 SGHRS and CDR2 YFSETQ come from the germline V gene. The CDR3 is made up of 16 amino acids. The PCR used 60 Vbeta and 13 Jbeta primers. TCRdb's copy holds only in-frame clones and misses some; the assay was immunoSEQ multiplex PCR. Altogether 65,000 to 85,000 clones are present, more than 60% being singletons, with the ten largest covering around 3.1%. With regard to this clone: Antigen: not known.

The sequencing sample was made of PBMCs. The sequence was collected from a man aged 50-59 years in good health and CMV-seropositive. V is TRBV5-1 and J is TRBJ2-5, with a possible D match to TRBD2 (5 bases). The J call is doubtful: the DNA matches TRBJ2-7 better. The CDR3 here is CASSLAAGLSSYEQYF. Here the CDR3 DNA reads TGCGCCAGCAGCCTGGCGGCGGGCTTAAGCTCCTACGAGCAGTACTTC.